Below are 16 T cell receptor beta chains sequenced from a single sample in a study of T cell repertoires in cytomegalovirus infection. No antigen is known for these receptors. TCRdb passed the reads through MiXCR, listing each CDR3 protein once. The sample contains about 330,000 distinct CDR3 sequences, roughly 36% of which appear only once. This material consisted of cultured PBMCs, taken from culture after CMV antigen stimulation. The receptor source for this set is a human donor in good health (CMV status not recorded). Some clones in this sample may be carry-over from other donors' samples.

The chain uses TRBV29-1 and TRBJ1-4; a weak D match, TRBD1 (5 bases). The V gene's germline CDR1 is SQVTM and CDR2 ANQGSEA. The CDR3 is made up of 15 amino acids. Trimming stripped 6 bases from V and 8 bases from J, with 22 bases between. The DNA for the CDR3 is TGCAGCGTGGGGGTCCTTTCCAGGCTTGGCGAAAAACTGTTTTTT. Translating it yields CSVGVLSRLGEKLFF.

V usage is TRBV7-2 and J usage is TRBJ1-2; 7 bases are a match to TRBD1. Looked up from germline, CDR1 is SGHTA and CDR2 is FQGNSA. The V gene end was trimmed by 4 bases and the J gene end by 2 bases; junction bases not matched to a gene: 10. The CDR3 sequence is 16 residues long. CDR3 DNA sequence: TGTGCCAGCAGCTCGCCCCCCGGGACAGACAACTATGGCTACACCTTC. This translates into CASSSPPGTDNYGYTF.

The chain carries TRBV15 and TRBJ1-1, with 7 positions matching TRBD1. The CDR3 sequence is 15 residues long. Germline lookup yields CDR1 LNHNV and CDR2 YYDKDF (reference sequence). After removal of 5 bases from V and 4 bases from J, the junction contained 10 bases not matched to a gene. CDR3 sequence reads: CATSEGAGGGTEAFF. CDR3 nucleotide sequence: TGTGCCACCAGCGAGGGGGCAGGGGGTGGCACTGAAGCTTTCTTT.

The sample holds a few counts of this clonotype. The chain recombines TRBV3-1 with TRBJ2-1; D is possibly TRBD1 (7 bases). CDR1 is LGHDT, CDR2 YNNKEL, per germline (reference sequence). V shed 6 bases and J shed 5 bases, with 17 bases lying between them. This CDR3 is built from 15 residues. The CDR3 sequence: CASRPRGAGNNEQFF. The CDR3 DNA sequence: TGTGCCAGCAGACCCAGGGGGGCTGGGAACAATGAGCAGTTCTTC.

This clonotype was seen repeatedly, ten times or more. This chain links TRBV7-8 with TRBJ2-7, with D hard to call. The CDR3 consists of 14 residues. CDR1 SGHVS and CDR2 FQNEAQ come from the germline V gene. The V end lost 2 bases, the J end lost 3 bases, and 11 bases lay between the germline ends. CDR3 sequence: CASSLFKESYEQYV. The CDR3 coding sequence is TGTGCCAGCAGCTTATTCAAGGAGAGCTACGAGCAGTACGTC.

Here the CDR3 DNA reads TGTGCCAGCCAGACAGGGGTCGGGAATGAAAAACTGTTTTTT. This translates into CASQTGVGNEKLFF. The rearrangement joins TRBV19 to TRBJ1-4; 8 bases align to TRBD1. After removal of 9 bases from V and 5 bases from J, the junction contained 8 bases not matched to a gene. The CDR3 has 14 residues. CDR1 is LNHDA and CDR2 is SQIVND in the germline V gene (reference sequence).

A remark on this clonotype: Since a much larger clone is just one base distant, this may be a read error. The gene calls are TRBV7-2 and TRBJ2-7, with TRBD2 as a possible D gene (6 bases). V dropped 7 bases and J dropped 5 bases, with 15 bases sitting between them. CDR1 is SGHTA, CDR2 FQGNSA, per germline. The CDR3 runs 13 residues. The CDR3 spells CASNPLAQDEQYF. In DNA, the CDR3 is TGTGCCAGCAACCCGCTAGCGCAGGACGAGCAGTACTTC.

This chain's CDR3 is CSARVATDTQYF. DNA for the CDR3: TGCAGTGCTAGAGTGGCCACAGATACGCAGTATTTT. This rearrangement joins TRBV20-1 to TRBJ2-3, with D uncertain. Germline CDR1 reads DFQATT; CDR2 reads SNEGSKA (reference sequence). CDR3 size: 12 residues. V was pared by 1 base and J by 2 bases, with 4 bases between.

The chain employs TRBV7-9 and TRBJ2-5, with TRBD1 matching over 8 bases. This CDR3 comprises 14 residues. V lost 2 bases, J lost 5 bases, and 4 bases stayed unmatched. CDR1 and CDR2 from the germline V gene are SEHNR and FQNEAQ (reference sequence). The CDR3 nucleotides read TGTGCCAGCAGCTTAAAGTGGACAGGGGAGACCCAGTACTTC. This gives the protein CASSLKWTGETQYF.

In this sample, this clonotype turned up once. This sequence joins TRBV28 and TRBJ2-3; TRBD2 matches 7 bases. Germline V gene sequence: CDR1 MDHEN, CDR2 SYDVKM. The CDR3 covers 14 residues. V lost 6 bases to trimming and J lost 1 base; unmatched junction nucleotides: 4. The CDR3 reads CASSQSGGTDTQYF. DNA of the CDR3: TGTGCCAGCAGCCAGAGCGGGGGCACAGATACGCAGTATTTT.

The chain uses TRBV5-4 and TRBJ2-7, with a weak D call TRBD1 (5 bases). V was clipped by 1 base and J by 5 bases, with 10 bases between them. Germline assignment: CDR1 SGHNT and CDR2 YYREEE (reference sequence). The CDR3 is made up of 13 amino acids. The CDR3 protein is CASSLRGLDEQYV. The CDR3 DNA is TGTGCCAGCAGCTTGAGGGGTTTAGACGAGCAGTACGTC.

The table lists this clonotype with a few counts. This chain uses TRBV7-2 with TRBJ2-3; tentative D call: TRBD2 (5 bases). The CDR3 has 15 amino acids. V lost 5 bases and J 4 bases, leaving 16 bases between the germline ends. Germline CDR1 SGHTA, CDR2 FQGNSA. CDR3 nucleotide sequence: TGTGCCAGCAGCACGGGCCTCCCCGGGGCAGATACGCAGTATTTT. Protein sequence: CASSTGLPGADTQYF.

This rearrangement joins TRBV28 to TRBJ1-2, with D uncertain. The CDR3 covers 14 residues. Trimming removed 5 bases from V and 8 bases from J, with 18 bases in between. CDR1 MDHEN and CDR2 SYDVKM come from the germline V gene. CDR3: CASSPYPVGVGYTF. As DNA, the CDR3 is TGTGCCAGCAGTCCTTATCCCGTCGGGGTAGGCTACACCTTC.

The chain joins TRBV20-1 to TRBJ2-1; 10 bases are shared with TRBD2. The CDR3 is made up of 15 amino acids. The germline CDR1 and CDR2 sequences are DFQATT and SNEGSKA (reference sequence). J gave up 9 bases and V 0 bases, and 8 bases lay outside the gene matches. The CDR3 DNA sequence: TGCAGTGCTAGAGACCGTAGCGGGAGGATTGTTGAGCAGTTCTTC. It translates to CSARDRSGRIVEQFF.

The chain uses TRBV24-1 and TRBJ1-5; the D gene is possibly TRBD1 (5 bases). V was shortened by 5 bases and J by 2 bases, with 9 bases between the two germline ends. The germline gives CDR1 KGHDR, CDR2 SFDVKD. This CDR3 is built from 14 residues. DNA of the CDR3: TGTGCCACCAGTGCCCGACAGCGCAATCAGCCCCAGCATTTT. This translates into CATSARQRNQPQHF.

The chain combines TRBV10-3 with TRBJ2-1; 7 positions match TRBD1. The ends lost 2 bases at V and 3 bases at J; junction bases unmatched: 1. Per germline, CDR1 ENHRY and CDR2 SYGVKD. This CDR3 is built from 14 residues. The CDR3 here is CAISEGTDYNEQFF. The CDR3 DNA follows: TGTGCCATCAGTGAGGGGACAGACTACAATGAGCAGTTCTTC.